The entry below gives a single T cell receptor (beta chain) sequence along with its context. PCR involved 60 Vbeta and 13 Jbeta primers. Profiled with immunoSEQ multiplex PCR; TCRdb holds only in-frame clones, not every one. The data contain approximately 140,000 clones, about 85% of them singletons. The source of the sample is a study of cytomegalovirus exposure and HLA in healthy donors. CDR1 and CDR2 (germline): GTSNPN, SVGIG (reference sequence). V gave up 2 bases and J gave up 2 bases, with 10 bases separating them. The CDR3 contains 14 residues. The genes are TRBV30 and TRBJ1-5; no clear D. Specimen: PBMCs. The receptor was derived from a boy between 5 and 17 years old in good health and CMV-seronegative. The CDR3 DNA reads TGTGCCTGGAGTACGGGGTCGGGCAATCAGCCCCAGCATTTT. Residues: CAWSTGSGNQPQHF.